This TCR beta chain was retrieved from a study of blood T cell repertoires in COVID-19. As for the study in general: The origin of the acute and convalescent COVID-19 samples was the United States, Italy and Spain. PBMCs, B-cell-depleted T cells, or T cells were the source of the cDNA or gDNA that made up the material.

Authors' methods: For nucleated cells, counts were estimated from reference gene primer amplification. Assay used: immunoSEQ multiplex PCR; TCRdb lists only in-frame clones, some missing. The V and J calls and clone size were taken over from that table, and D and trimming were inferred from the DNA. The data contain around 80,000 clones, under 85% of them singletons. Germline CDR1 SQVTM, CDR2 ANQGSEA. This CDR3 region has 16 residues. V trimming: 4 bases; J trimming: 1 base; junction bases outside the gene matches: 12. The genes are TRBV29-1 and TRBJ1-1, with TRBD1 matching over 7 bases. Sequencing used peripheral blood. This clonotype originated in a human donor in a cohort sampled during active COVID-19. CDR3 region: CSVAPTGTFGNTEAFF. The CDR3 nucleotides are TGCAGCGTTGCCCCGACAGGGACATTTGGGAACACTGAAGCTTTCTTT.